A single TCR beta chain is shown here with its context. This sample is part of a study of OX40 agonist ivuxolimab in advanced cancers. There are 14 residues in the CDR3. The V gene's germline CDR1 is MGHDK and CDR2 SYGVNS. V shed 4 bases and J 6 bases; nucleotides not matched to a gene: 6. TCRdb's table, derived via immunoSEQ multiplex PCR, lists solely in-frame clones and lacks some. The sample has tens of thousands of clones; approximately 87% are singletons. The V gene is TRBV25-1, the J gene TRBJ2-1; 7 bases fit TRBD1. This clonotype was obtained from an adult with an advanced solid tumor such as melanoma, head and neck, liver or kidney cancer. Here the sequenced sample was CD4+ or CD8+ T cells sorted from blood, taken in a trial of the OX40 agonist ivuxolimab. CDR3 bases: TGTGCCAGCAGTGCACAGGGGCCGGTCAATGAGCAGTTCTTC. This translates into CASSAQGPVNEQFF.